This TCR beta chain comes out of a study of esophageal squamous cell carcinoma under preoperative chemotherapy. General study findings and limits: Peripheral T cells showed a significant TCR diversity increase after chemotherapy, unlike tumor-infiltrating lymphocytes.

The time point: before preoperative PTX-NDP chemotherapy. This CDR3 contains 16 residues. V was trimmed by 6 bases and J by 5 bases, leaving 21 bases between them. Germline V lookup: CDR1 MNHNS, CDR2 SASEGT. Regarding this clonotype: The antigen remains unidentified.

TCRdb called the PCR reads again in MiXCR, with one record for every CDR3 protein. The table shows fewer than 18,000 distinct CDR3 sequences, with more than 50% occurring only once. J is TRBJ2-3 and V is TRBV6-1, with a tentative D call TRBD2 (6 bases). This TCR came from a human donor with esophageal squamous cell carcinoma. The donor label of this sample is uncertain. Collection of the sample occurred from a patient given preoperative chemotherapy. The CDR3 here is CASRPLAGRAKDTQYF. The DNA for the CDR3 is TGTGCCAGCAGACCCCTGGCGGGGAGAGCCAAAGATACGCAGTATTTT.